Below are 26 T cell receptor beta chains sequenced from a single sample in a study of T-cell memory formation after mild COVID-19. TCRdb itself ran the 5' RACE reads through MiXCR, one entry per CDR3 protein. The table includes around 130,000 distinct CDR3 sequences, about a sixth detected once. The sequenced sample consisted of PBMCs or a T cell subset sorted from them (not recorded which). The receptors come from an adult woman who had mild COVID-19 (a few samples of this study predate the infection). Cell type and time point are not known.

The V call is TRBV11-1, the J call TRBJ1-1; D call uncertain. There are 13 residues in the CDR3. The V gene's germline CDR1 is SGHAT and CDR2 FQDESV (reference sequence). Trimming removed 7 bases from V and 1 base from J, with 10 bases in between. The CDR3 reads CASTNRRNTEAFF. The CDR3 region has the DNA TGTGCCAGCACGAACAGACGGAACACTGAAGCTTTCTTT.

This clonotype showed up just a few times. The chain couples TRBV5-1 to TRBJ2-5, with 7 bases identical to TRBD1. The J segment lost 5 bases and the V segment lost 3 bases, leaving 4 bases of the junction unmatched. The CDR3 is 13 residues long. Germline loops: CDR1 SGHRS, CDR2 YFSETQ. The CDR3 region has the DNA TGCGCCAGCAGCTCGGACAGGCTGGAGACCCAGTACTTC. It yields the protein CASSSDRLETQYF.

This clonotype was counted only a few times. As DNA, the CDR3 is TGTGCCAGCAGTTTATGGGGGACAGCGGCCCCCGTCCATGAGCAGTTCTTC. Protein product: CASSLWGTAAPVHEQFF. The chain couples TRBV27 to TRBJ2-1; 7 positions agree with TRBD1. CDR1 is MNHEY, CDR2 SMNVEV, per germline (reference sequence). This CDR3 contains 17 residues. J was trimmed by 8 bases and V by 1 base; bases with no gene match: 14.

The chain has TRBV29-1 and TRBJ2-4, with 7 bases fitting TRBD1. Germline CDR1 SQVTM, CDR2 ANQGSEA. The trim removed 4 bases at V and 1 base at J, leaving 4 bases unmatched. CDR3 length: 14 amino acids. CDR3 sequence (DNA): TGCAGCGTTGCTGCCAGGGGGGCCAAAAACATTCAGTACTTC. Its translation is CSVAARGAKNIQYF.

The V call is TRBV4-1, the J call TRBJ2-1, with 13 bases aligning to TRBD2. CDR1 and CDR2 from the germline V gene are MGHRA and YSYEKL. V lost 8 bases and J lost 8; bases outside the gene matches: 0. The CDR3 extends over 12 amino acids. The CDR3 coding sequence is TGCGCCAGCGGGACTAGCGGGGATGAGCAGTTCTTC. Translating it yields CASGTSGDEQFF.

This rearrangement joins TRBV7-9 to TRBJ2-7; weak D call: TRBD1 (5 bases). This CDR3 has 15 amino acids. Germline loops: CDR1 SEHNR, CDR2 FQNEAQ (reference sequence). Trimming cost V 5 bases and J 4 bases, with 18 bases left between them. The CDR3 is CASSLLDQGGYEQYF. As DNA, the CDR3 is TGTGCCAGCAGCCTTCTGGATCAGGGTGGTTACGAGCAGTACTTC.

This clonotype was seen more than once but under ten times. The chain's CDR3 is CASSLNSGGETQYF. The CDR3, as DNA: TGTGCCAGCAGCTTAAATTCCGGGGGAGAGACCCAGTACTTC. The gene calls are TRBV7-3 and TRBJ2-5; D is possibly TRBD2 (6 bases). Trimming shortened V by 1 base and J by 4 bases, and 10 bases separated the two germline ends. The CDR3 has 14 amino acids. Per the germline V gene, CDR1 is SGHTA and CDR2 is FQGTGA.

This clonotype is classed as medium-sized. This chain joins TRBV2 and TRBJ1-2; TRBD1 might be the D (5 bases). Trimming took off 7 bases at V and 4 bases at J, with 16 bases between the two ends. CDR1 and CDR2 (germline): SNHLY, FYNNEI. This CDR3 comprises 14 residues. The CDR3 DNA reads TGTGCCAGCACCATGACAGCCTCGTCCTATGGCTACACCTTC. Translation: CASTMTASSYGYTF.

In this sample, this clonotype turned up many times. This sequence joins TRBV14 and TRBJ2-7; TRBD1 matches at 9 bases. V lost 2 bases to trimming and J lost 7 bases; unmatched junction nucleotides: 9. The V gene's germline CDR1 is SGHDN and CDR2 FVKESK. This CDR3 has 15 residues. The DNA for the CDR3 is TGTGCCAGCAGCCAACCGGGACAGGGCATAGGGGAGCAGTACTTC. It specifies CASSQPGQGIGEQYF.

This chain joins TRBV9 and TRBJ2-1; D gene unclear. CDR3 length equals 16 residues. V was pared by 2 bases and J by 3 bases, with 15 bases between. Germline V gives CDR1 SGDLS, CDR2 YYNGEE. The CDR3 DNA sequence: TGTGCCAGCAGCGTTGACCCCAGCGTTAACTACAATGAGCAGTTCTTC. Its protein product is CASSVDPSVNYNEQFF.

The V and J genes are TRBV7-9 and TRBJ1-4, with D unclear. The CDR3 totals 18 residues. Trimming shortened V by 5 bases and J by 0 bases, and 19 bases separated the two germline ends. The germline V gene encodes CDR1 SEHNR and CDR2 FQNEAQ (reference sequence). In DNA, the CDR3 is TGTGCCAGCAGCCACGAGGTTCTAGAGGCATCAACTAATGAAAAACTGTTTTTT. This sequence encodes CASSHEVLEASTNEKLFF.

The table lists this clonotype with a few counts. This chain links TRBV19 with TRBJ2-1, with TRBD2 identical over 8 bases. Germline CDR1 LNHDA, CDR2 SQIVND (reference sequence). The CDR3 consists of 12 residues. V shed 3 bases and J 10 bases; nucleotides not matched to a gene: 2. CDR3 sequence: CASSIGLAEQFF. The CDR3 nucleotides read TGTGCCAGTAGTATCGGACTAGCAGAGCAGTTCTTC.

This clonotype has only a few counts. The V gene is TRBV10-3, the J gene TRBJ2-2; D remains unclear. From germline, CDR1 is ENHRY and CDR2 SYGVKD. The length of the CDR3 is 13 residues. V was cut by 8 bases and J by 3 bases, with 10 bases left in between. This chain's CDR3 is CAIGYPDTGELFF. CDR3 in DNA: TGTGCCATCGGCTACCCGGACACCGGGGAGCTGTTTTTT.

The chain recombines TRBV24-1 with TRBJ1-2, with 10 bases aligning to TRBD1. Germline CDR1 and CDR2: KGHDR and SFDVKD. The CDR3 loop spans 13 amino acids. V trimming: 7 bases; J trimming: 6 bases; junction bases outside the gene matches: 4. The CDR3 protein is CATRDRGSDGYTF. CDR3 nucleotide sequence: TGTGCCACCAGGGACAGGGGGTCGGATGGCTACACCTTC.

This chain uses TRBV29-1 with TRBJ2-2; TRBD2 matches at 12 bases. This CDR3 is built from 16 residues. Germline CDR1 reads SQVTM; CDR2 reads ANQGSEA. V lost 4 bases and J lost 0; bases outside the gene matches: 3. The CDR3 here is CSVGLAGVPNTGELFF. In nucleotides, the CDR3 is TGCAGCGTTGGACTAGCGGGAGTACCGAACACCGGGGAGCTGTTTTTT.

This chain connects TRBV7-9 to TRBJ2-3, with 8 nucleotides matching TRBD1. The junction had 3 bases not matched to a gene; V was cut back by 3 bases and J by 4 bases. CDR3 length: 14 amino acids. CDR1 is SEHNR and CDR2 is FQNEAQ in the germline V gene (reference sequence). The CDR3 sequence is CASSFGQGADTQYF. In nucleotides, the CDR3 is TGTGCCAGCAGCTTTGGACAGGGTGCAGATACGCAGTATTTT.

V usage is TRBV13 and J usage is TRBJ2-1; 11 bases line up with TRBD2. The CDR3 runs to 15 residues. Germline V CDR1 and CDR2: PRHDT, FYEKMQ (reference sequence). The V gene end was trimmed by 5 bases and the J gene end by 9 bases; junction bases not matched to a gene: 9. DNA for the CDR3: TGTGCCAGCAGCCAAGATAGCGGGAGGGCCAGTGAGCAGTTCTTC. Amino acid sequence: CASSQDSGRASEQFF. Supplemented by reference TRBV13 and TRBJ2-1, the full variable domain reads AAGVIQSPRHLIKEKRETATLKCYPIPRHDTVYWYQQGPGQDPQFLISFYEKMQSDKGSIPDRFSAQQFSDYHSELNMSSLELGDSALYFCASSQDSGRASEQFFGPGTRLTVL.

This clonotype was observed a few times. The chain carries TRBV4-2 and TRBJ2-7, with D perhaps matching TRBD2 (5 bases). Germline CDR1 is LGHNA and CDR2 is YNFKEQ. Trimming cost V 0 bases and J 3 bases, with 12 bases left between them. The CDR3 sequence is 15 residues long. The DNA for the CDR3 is TGTGCCAGCAGCCAAGAGGGTCTCGGGGTCTACGAGCAGTACTTC. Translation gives CASSQEGLGVYEQYF.

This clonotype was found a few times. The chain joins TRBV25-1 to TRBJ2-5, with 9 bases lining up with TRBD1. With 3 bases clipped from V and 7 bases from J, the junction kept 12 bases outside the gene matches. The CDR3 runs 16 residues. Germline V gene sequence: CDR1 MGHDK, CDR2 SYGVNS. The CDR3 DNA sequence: TGTGCCAGCAGTGAGGCTAACAGGGGGCTTGGGGGGACCCAGTACTTC. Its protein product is CASSEANRGLGGTQYF.

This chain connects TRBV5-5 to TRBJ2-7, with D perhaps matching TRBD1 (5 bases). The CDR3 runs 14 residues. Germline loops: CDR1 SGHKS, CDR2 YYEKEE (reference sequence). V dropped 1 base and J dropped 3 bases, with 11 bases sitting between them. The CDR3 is CASSLRQGGYEQYF. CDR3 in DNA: TGTGCCAGCAGCTTGCGGCAGGGTGGCTACGAGCAGTACTTC.

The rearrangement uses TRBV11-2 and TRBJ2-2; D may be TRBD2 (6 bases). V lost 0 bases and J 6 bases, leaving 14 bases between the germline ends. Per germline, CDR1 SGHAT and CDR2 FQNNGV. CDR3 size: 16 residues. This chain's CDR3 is CASSLDLGSTAGELFF. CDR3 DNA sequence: TGTGCCAGCAGCTTAGATCTCGGGAGTACGGCCGGGGAGCTGTTTTTT.

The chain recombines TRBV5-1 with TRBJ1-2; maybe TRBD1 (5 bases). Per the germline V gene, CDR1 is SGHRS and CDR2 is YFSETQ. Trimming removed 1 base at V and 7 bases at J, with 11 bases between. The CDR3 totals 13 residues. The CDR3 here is CASSLSRAGGYTF. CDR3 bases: TGCGCCAGCAGCTTGTCCAGGGCCGGTGGCTACACCTTC. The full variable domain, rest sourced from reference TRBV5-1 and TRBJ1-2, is KAGVTQTPRYLIKTRGQQVTLSCSPISGHRSVSWYQQTPGQGLQFLFEYFSETQRNKGNFPGRFSGRQFSNSRSEMNVSTLELGDSALYLCASSLSRAGGYTFGSGTRLTVV.

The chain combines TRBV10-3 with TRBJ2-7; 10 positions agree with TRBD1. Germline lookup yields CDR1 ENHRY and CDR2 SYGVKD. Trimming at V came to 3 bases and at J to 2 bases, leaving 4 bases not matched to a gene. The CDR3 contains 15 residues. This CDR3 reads CAISDSGTGAYEQYF. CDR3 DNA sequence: TGTGCCATCAGTGACTCCGGGACAGGGGCCTACGAGCAGTACTTC.

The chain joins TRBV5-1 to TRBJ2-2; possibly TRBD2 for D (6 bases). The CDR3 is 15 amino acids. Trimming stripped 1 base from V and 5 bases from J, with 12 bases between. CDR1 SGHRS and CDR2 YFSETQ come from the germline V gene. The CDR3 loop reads CASSLLASETGELFF. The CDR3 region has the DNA TGCGCCAGCAGCTTGCTGGCTAGCGAGACCGGGGAGCTGTTTTTT.

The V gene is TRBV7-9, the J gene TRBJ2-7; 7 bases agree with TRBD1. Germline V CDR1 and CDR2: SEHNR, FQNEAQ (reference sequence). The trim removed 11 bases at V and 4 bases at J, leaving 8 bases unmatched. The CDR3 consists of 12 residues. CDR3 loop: CAGRTGEYEQYF. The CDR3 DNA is TGTGCCGGACGGACAGGTGAATACGAGCAGTACTTC. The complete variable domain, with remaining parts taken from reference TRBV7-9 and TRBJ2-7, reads DTGVSQNPRHKITKRGQNVTFRCDPISEHNRLYWYRQTLGQGPEFLTYFQNEAQLEKSRLLSDRFSAERPKGSFSTLEIQRTEQGDSAMYLCAGRTGEYEQYFGPGTRLTVT.

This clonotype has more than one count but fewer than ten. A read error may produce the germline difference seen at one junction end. CDR3 sequence: CASSLGTGREKLFF. The CDR3 nucleotides are TGTGCCAGCAGCTTAGGGACAGGGAGGGAAAAACTGTTTTTT. The chain is built from TRBV12-3 or TRBV12-4 and TRBJ1-4; 9 bases match TRBD1. This CDR3 spans 14 amino acids.